This record looks at one T cell receptor (beta chain) sequence and its context. Its antigen remains unknown. TCRdb's copy holds only in-frame clones and misses some; the assay was immunoSEQ multiplex PCR. The sample has more than 95,000 clones; about 89% are singletons. The sample originates from a study of T cell responses to AZD1222 COVID-19 vaccine. Trimming removed 5 bases at V and 8 bases at J, with 11 bases between. The CDR3 totals 12 residues. Germline V gene data show CDR1 as KGHDR and CDR2 as SFDVKD. Study-wide findings and caveats: Spike-specific TCR breadth rose after two AZD1222 doses, and depth rose as well.

This rearrangement joins TRBV24-1 to TRBJ1-1; D perhaps matches TRBD1 (6 bases). Here the sequenced sample was peripheral blood, taken on day 0 of AZD1222 vaccination. The clonotype originates from an adult in good health. The CDR3 DNA is TGTGCCACCAGTGTAAGGGGGGGCGAAGCTTTCTTT. Protein: CATSVRGGEAFF.